This TCR beta chain was found in a study of T cell responses to AZD1222 COVID-19 vaccine. Study-wide results and caveats: Among the donors, most were white British and more were female, and clonal diversity was possibly underestimated. Repertoires were obtained only post-peak T cell response.

The V gene end was trimmed by 5 bases and the J gene end by 6 bases; junction bases not matched to a gene: 3. CDR1 and CDR2 from the germline V gene are MNHEY and SVGEGT. CDR3 size: 13 residues. Here immunoSEQ multiplex PCR was the method, and the copy in TCRdb shows in-frame clones only, minus some. This table has roughly 100,000 clones, approximately 86% appearing once. As to this clone: Its antigen is unknown.

This receptor was identified in an adult in good health. The chain has TRBV6-2 or TRBV6-3 and TRBJ1-1; 10 nucleotides agree with TRBD1. This specimen consisted of peripheral blood, obtained on day 0 of AZD1222 vaccination. CDR3 sequence reads: CASSGQGEPEAFF. Here the CDR3 DNA reads TGTGCCAGCAGTGGACAGGGGGAACCTGAAGCTTTCTTT.